The 15 T cell receptor beta chains below all came from one sample that was sequenced in a study of molecular identifiers for immune sequencing clone quantification listed by TCRdb under 2018. The library was prepared using PCR. The sequencing machine was an Illumina HiSeq 4000. Through fastp at Q25 and MiXCR, TCRdb rebuilt clones from the public reads, retaining in-frame beta chains. All rows with the same CDR3 protein become a single entry with the most common DNA and genes. The sample records 45,000 to 65,000 distinct CDR3 sequences, approximately 25% of which are singletons. 1.9% of the sample lies in the top ten. Sequencing used naive CD8+ T cells from blood, with Jurkat cell RNA spiked in. According to the study, the label for this sample's cell subset or site signals: FACS-sorted CD8+CD4-CCR7+CD45RA+ naive T cells. These receptors originate from a human donor in good health. Some libraries in this study had Jurkat cell RNA spiked in.

This clonotype was detected ten times or more. This chain connects TRBV2 to TRBJ2-7; no clear D. Trimming pared 3 bases from V and 5 bases from J, leaving 5 bases between. This CDR3 contains 11 residues. The germline V gene has CDR1 SNHLY and CDR2 FYNNEI. CDR3 amino acids: CASSDYHEQYF. CDR3 nucleotide sequence: TGTGCCAGCAGTGATTATCACGAGCAGTACTTC.

This clonotype was observed many times. The genes are TRBV6-5 and TRBJ1-6, with D possibly being TRBD1 (6 bases). The CDR3 has 14 amino acids. From germline, CDR1 is MNHEY and CDR2 SVGAGI. V was trimmed by 5 bases and J by 7 bases, leaving 12 bases between them. CDR3 nucleotides: TGTGCCAGCAGTATACAGGGTTTAAATTCACCCCTCCACTTT. The encoded protein is CASSIQGLNSPLHF.

The rearrangement uses TRBV10-3 and TRBJ1-1; no clear D. V was shortened by 3 bases and J by 4 bases, with 12 bases between the two germline ends. The CDR3 loop spans 14 amino acids. Per germline, CDR1 ENHRY and CDR2 SYGVKD. The DNA for the CDR3 is TGTGCCATCAGTGAAGCCTTGGGAGGCACTGAAGCTTTCTTT. This codes for CAISEALGGTEAFF.

On this clonotype: Given a much more abundant clone one base away, this may be a read error. This chain joins TRBV29-1 and TRBJ1-2, with D uncertain. CDR3 length equals 12 residues. From germline, CDR1 is SQVTM and CDR2 ANQGSEA. V lost 4 bases and J lost 7, with 13 bases in between. The CDR3 coding sequence is TGCAGCGTTGTAAAGACTGATTGTGGCTACACCTTC. Translated, it gives CSVVKTDCGYTF.

There are many counts of this clonotype. The chain uses TRBV20-1 and TRBJ2-3; 8 positions agree with TRBD2. The junction had 4 bases not matched to a gene; V was cut back by 0 bases and J by 2 bases. The CDR3 totals 15 residues. Germline CDR1 and CDR2: DFQATT and SNEGSKA (reference sequence). The CDR3 here is CSARDDSGATDTQYF. The CDR3 coding sequence is TGCAGTGCTAGAGATGATAGCGGGGCCACAGATACGCAGTATTTT.

This clonotype was counted many times. This chain uses TRBV5-6 with TRBJ1-1; D call uncertain. Germline V gene lookup returns CDR1 SGHDT and CDR2 YYEEEE. This CDR3 region has 12 residues. With 4 bases removed from V and 6 bases from J, the gap between germline ends came to 10 bases. CDR3 sequence: CASSPGVAEAFF. CDR3 coding DNA: TGTGCCAGCAGCCCGGGAGTGGCTGAAGCTTTCTTT.

This clonotype was detected ten times or more. V and J are TRBV20-1 and TRBJ1-1; D ambiguous. Deletions cut 4 bases from V and 0 bases from J, with 9 bases between. CDR3 length equals 13 residues. The germline V gene has CDR1 DFQATT and CDR2 SNEGSKA (reference sequence). The CDR3: CSAIRPMNTEAFF. The CDR3 DNA sequence: TGCAGTGCTATACGTCCAATGAACACTGAAGCTTTCTTT.

This clonotype was seen a few times. The rearrangement links TRBV19 to TRBJ2-2; 10 nucleotides align to TRBD1. CDR1 and CDR2 from the germline V gene are LNHDA and SQIVND (reference sequence). Trimming took 3 bases from V and 7 from J; bases not matched to a gene: 2. This CDR3 is 14 amino acids long. The CDR3 nucleotides are TGTGCCAGTAGTATGGGACAGGGGTTCGGGGAGCTGTTTTTT. It codes for CASSMGQGFGELFF.

This clonotype was detected only a few times. The CDR3 loop reads CASSEVQVSTNYGYTF. DNA for the CDR3: TGTGCCAGCAGTGAAGTTCAGGTTTCTACTAACTATGGCTACACCTTC. The rearrangement joins TRBV6-1 to TRBJ1-2, with D unresolved. CDR1 and CDR2 from the germline V gene are MNHNS and SASEGT. The CDR3 loop spans 16 amino acids. Trimming took 1 base from V and 0 from J, leaving 12 bases between them.

The rearrangement links TRBV4-3 to TRBJ2-7; D is perhaps TRBD2 (5 bases). Trimming took 0 bases from V and 3 from J, leaving 24 bases between them. Germline V gives CDR1 LGHNA, CDR2 YSLEER. The CDR3 totals 19 residues. The CDR3 nucleotides read TGCGCCAGCAGCCAAGAATTGATAGCGCCCGAGACAACCGGCTACGAGCAGTACTTC. Its protein is CASSQELIAPETTGYEQYF.

The sample holds many counts of this clonotype. The V and J genes are TRBV18 and TRBJ2-3, with D unclear. Germline V gene data show CDR1 as KGHSH and CDR2 as LQKENI. CDR3 length: 14 residues. V lost 0 bases, J lost 0 bases, and 4 bases lay in between. CDR3: CASSPPSSTDTQYF. In DNA, the CDR3 is TGTGCCAGCTCACCACCGAGTAGCACAGATACGCAGTATTTT.

Concerning this clonotype itself: This may stem from a read error, because a much larger clone lies one nucleotide away. Written as DNA, the CDR3 is TGCGCCAGCAGCTCCGACCCCGGGACACCCCCAGCGACCCAGTACTTC. Protein: CASSSDPGTPPATQYF. The chain is built from TRBV5-1 and TRBJ2-5; perhaps TRBD1 as D (6 bases). The CDR3 covers 16 residues. The V end lost 3 bases, the J end lost 7 bases, and 22 bases lay between the germline ends. The germline V gene encodes CDR1 SGHRS and CDR2 YFSETQ.

About this clonotype itself: This may be a read error: a much more frequent sequence differs by one nucleotide. The chain combines TRBV27 with TRBJ2-7, with TRBD1 as a possible D gene (6 bases). Germline V gene data show CDR1 as MNHEY and CDR2 as SMNVEV (reference sequence). This CDR3 has 15 residues. CDR3 in amino acids: CASSLSGQASYGQYF. In nucleotides, the CDR3 is TGTGCCAGCAGTTTATCGGGACAAGCCAGCTACGGGCAGTACTTC.

For this clonotype: This sequence may be a read error, since a much larger clone differs from it by one base. The chain joins TRBV7-6 to TRBJ2-5, with TRBD2 as a possible D gene (6 bases). Per the germline V gene, CDR1 is SGHVS and CDR2 is FNYEAQ. The CDR3 extends over 13 amino acids. CDR3 bases: TGTGTCACCCGGGAGACGTACCAAGAGACCCAGTACTTC. This sequence encodes CVTRETYQETQYF.

A word on this clonotype: A read error is possible here, since a much larger clone lies one base away. This sequence joins TRBV19 and TRBJ2-1; no clear D gene. Germline CDR1 and CDR2: LNHDA and SQIVND (reference sequence). The CDR3 is 15 residues long. The CDR3 DNA is TGTGCCAGTAGTATTGGCAAAAATTCCTACAATGAGCGGTTCTTC. Encoded protein: CASSIGKNSYNERFF.